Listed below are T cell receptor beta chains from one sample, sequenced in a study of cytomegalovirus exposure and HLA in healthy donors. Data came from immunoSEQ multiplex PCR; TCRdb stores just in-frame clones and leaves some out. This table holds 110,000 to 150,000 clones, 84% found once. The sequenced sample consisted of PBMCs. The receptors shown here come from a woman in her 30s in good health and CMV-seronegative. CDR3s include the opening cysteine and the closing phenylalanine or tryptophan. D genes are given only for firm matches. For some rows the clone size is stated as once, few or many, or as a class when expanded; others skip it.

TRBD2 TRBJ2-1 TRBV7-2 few TGTGCCAGCAGCCGACTAGCGAGTGATTACAATGAGCAGTTCTTC CASSRLASDYNEQFF
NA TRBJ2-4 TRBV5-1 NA TGCGCCAGCAGCTTGGGGGCAGCGGATGGAAACATTCAGTACTTC CASSLGAADGNIQYF
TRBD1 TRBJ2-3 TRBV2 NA TGTGCCAGCAGCCGGGACAGTGTCGGAGATACGCAGTATTTT CASSRDSVGDTQYF
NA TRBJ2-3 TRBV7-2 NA TGTGCCAGCAGCTTAGGAGGAACAGATACGCAGTATTTT CASSLGGTDTQYF
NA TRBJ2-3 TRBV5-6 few TGTGCCAGCAGCTACCGGGACTTAGATACGCAGTATTTT CASSYRDLDTQYF
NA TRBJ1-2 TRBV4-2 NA TGTGCCAGCAGCCTAACAGGAGAGGACGCTGGCTACACCTTC CASSLTGEDAGYTF
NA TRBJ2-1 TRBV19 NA TGTGCCAGTAAAACAAAAATGGGGGGCAATGAGCAGTTCTTC CASKTKMGGNEQFF
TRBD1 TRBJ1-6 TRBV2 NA TGTGCCAGCAATGGACAGGGAAAGAATTCACCCCTCCACTTT CASNGQGKNSPLHF
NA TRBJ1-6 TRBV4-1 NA TGCGCCAGCAGCCAAGAAATAGGGACTTATTCACCCCTCCACTTT CASSQEIGTYSPLHF
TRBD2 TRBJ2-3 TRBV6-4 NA TGTGCCAGCAGTGAATCTAGCGGGGGGGCTATAGATACGCAGTATTTT CASSESSGGAIDTQYF
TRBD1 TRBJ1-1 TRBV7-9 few TGTGCCAGCAGCTTATATGGGACAGGAACTAAAGCTTTCTTT CASSLYGTGTKAFF
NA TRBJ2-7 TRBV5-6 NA TGTGCCAGCAGCCCCCTTGAGCGGGCCTCCTACGAGCAGTACTTC CASSPLERASYEQYF
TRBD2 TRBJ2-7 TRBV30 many TGTGCCTGGAGTAGATGGGGGGAGGGCCGCGAGCAGTACTTC CAWSRWGEGREQYF
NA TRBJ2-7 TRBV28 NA TGTGCCAGCACCCTTGGGGGGGCCGGATCCTACGAGCAGTACTTC CASTLGGAGSYEQYF
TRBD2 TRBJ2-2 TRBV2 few TGTGCCAGCAGTGAGCAGCGGGGGCCCACCGGGGAGCTGTTTTTT CASSEQRGPTGELFF
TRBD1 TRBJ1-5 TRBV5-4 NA TGTGCCAGCAGCACCGGGACAGGGTCGCCGAACAATCAGCCCCAGCATTTT CASSTGTGSPNNQPQHF
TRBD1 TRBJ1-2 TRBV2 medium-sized TGTGCCAGCAGTGGGGACAGTCCTACGGGCTATGGCTACACCTTC CASSGDSPTGYGYTF
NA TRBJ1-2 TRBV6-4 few TGTGCCAGCAGTGACTCGAACGAGGGGGTGCGGGGCTACACCTTC CASSDSNEGVRGYTF
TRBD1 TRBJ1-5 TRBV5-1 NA TGCGCCAGCAGCTTGGGTGGACAGGGAGAACAGCCCCAGCATTTT CASSLGGQGEQPQHF
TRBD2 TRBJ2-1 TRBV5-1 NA TGCGCCAGCTCTCGCGGGGGGGCGGCCTACAATGAGCAGTTCTTC CASSRGGAAYNEQFF
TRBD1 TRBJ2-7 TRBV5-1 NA TGCGCCAGCAGCCCACGACCGGACAGGCCCCCGGAGCAGTACTTC CASSPRPDRPPEQYF
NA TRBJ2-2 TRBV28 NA TGTGCCAGCAGTTTATTTTCCCCTCCCGGGGAGCTGTTTTTT CASSLFSPPGELFF